These 17 T cell receptor beta chains came from one sample sequenced in a study of blood T cell repertoires in COVID-19. Method: immunoSEQ multiplex PCR; TCRdb's copy keeps in-frame clones and lacks some. The sample consists of under 150,000 clones, 70% to 90% of them appearing once. Sample: peripheral blood. Every receptor here comes from a woman aged 55-69 years with COVID-19, enrolled during active disease.

The chain has TRBV28 and TRBJ1-1; possible D gene TRBD1, 5 bases. CDR3 size: 12 residues. Trimming removed 4 bases at V and 6 bases at J, with 9 bases between. Looked up from germline, CDR1 is MDHEN and CDR2 is SYDVKM. The CDR3 DNA is TGTGCCAGCAGTTCTCAGGGCCCTGAAGCTTTCTTT. Translated: CASSSQGPEAFF.

The genes are TRBV9 and TRBJ2-1, with D perhaps assigned TRBD1 or TRBD2 (6 bases each). The CDR3 totals 16 residues. Trimming left V 4 bases short and J 3 bases short, with 17 bases between. Germline CDR1 reads SGDLS; CDR2 reads YYNGEE. CDR3 residues: CASSLGGSGYYNEQFF. CDR3 nucleotide sequence: TGTGCCAGCAGCCTAGGGGGGAGCGGGTACTACAATGAGCAGTTCTTC.

Here the CDR3 reads CASSISTGGGADTQYF. The CDR3 DNA is TGTGCCAGTAGTATTTCGACGGGGGGCGGGGCAGATACGCAGTATTTT. The J gene is TRBJ2-3, the V gene TRBV19, with D possibly being TRBD2 (7 bases). The CDR3 has 16 residues. The germline V gene encodes CDR1 LNHDA and CDR2 SQIVND (reference sequence). Trimming took 3 bases from V and 4 from J, leaving 17 bases between them. The full variable domain, in which reference TRBV19 and TRBJ2-3 provide the parts outside the CDR3, is DGGITQSPKYLFRKEGQNVTLSCEQNLNHDAMYWYRQDPGQGLRLIYYSQIVNDFQKGDIAEGYSVSREKKESFPLTVTSAQKNPTAFYLCASSISTGGGADTQYFGPGTRLTVL.

The chain is built from TRBV6-1 and TRBJ1-2; D might be TRBD1 (6 bases). The V gene's germline CDR1 is MNHNS and CDR2 SASEGT. The CDR3 length is 14 residues. The V end lost 2 bases, the J end lost 8 bases, and 15 bases lay between the germline ends. The CDR3 region is CASSENEQGGGYTF. CDR3 sequence (DNA): TGTGCCAGCAGTGAAAATGAACAGGGCGGCGGCTACACCTTC.

The chain uses TRBV5-1 and TRBJ2-1; perhaps TRBD1 as D (6 bases). The CDR3 extends over 15 amino acids. From germline, CDR1 is SGHRS and CDR2 YFSETQ. Between the trimmed V and J ends, which lost 4 bases and 5 bases, there was a span of 16 bases. Written as DNA, the CDR3 is TGCGCCAGCAGCCCACGGACAGTGGGGAACAATGAGCAGTTCTTC. Translated, it gives CASSPRTVGNNEQFF.

The chain has TRBV3-1 (or the pseudogene TRBV3-2) and TRBJ1-3, with D possibly matching TRBD1 (6 bases). Looked up from germline, CDR1 is LGHDT and CDR2 is YNNKEL (reference sequence). V shed 9 bases and J shed 0 bases, with 21 bases lying between them. The CDR3 sequence is 17 residues long. DNA of the CDR3: TGTGCCAGGTGTGGCAGGGGTCCTATTAGCTCTGGAAACACCATATATTTT. This encodes CARCGRGPISSGNTIYF.

CDR3: CASSLAGTEMNTEAFF. CDR3 DNA sequence: TGCGCCAGCAGCTTGGCAGGGACAGAAATGAACACTGAAGCTTTCTTT. This sequence joins TRBV5-1 and TRBJ1-1; 7 bases align to TRBD1. V was pared by 0 bases and J by 0 bases, with 5 bases of the junction left unmatched. The germline V gene has CDR1 SGHRS and CDR2 YFSETQ. The CDR3 is 16 amino acids.

This clone was seen more than once but under ten times. The V call is TRBV19, the J call TRBJ1-5; no firm D call. Germline V gene sequence: CDR1 LNHDA, CDR2 SQIVND (reference sequence). The CDR3 is 17 amino acids. Trimming left V 2 bases short and J 4 bases short, with 18 bases between. The CDR3 loop is CASSIPNSGVGNQPQHF. The CDR3 DNA sequence: TGTGCCAGTAGTATACCAAACTCCGGGGTGGGGAATCAGCCCCAGCATTTT.

Worth noting for this clone: Additional DNA sequences in this sample encode the identical CDR3. The V call is TRBV7-2, the J call TRBJ2-5; D ambiguous. The CDR3 has 11 amino acids. The ends were cut back, 5 bases at V and 3 bases at J, with 4 bases in the middle. Germline-derived CDR1 and CDR2 are SGHTA and FQGNSA. CDR3 DNA: TGTGCCAGCAGCCCAAAAGAGACCCAGTACTTC. This gives the protein CASSPKETQYF.

The chain is built from TRBV28 and TRBJ2-3; tentative D call: TRBD1 (5 bases). Per germline, CDR1 MDHEN and CDR2 SYDVKM. CDR3 length: 15 residues. V gave up 6 bases and J gave up 11 bases, with 24 bases separating them. This chain's CDR3 is CASSEHGRASRGQYF. In DNA, the CDR3 is TGTGCCAGCAGCGAGCATGGACGCGCGTCTAGGGGGCAGTATTTT.

The chain is built from TRBV11-3 and TRBJ2-1; D is possibly TRBD2 (7 bases). Germline V gene lookup returns CDR1 SGHNT and CDR2 YENEEA. There are 15 residues in the CDR3. Trimming left V 0 bases short and J 7 bases short, with 13 bases between. DNA for the CDR3: TGTGCCAGCAGCTTAGACCTGGCGGGGGCTAATGAGCAGTTCTTC. Amino acid sequence: CASSLDLAGANEQFF.

This chain connects TRBV12-3 or TRBV12-4 to TRBJ2-7, with D possibly TRBD1 on 6 matching bases. Between the trimmed V and J ends, which lost 7 bases and 1 base, there was a span of 11 bases. The CDR3 consists of 13 residues. The CDR3 sequence: CASTPDSSYEQYF. CDR3 coding DNA: TGTGCCAGCACCCCGGACAGTTCCTACGAGCAGTACTTC.

J is TRBJ1-6 and V is TRBV6-5, with a tentative D call TRBD1 (6 bases). Germline V gives CDR1 MNHEY, CDR2 SVGAGI. V was trimmed by 7 bases and J by 8 bases, leaving 15 bases between them. This CDR3 has 14 residues. CDR3 nucleotides: TGTGCCAGCACCGTAACCAGGGGAGATTCACCCCTCCACTTT. Encoded protein: CASTVTRGDSPLHF.

This rearrangement joins TRBV10-3 to TRBJ1-5; 8 bases match TRBD1. Germline assignment: CDR1 ENHRY and CDR2 SYGVKD. The CDR3 sequence is 14 residues long. V dropped 4 bases and J dropped 3; count of bases not matched to a gene: 2. The CDR3 region is CAISGDRNNQPQHF. CDR3 DNA sequence: TGTGCCATCAGTGGGGACAGGAACAATCAGCCCCAGCATTTT.

The V call is TRBV30, the J call TRBJ2-2; 10 nucleotides agree with TRBD2. V lost 4 bases and J lost 3; bases outside the gene matches: 11. The CDR3 runs 17 residues. Germline V gene sequence: CDR1 GTSNPN, CDR2 SVGIG (reference sequence). CDR3 coding DNA: TGTGCCTGGACTCCTACAAGGACTAGCGGTTACACCGGGGAGCTGTTTTTT. Its protein product is CAWTPTRTSGYTGELFF.

This chain joins TRBV6-2 or TRBV6-3 and TRBJ2-1; no definite D call. The germline V gene has CDR1 MNHEY and CDR2 SVGEGT. Trimming took 2 bases from V and 4 from J, leaving 9 bases between them. The CDR3 spans 14 residues. The CDR3 reads CASSYRVSYNEQFF. CDR3 DNA: TGTGCCAGCAGTTACCGGGTATCGTACAATGAGCAGTTCTTC.

The chain uses TRBV9 and TRBJ2-3; maybe TRBD2 (5 bases). The CDR3 is 15 residues long. Germline CDR1 SGDLS, CDR2 YYNGEE. V was trimmed by 0 bases and J by 5 bases, leaving 13 bases between them. The CDR3 sequence: CASSVELSAGDTQYF. CDR3 coding DNA: TGTGCCAGCAGCGTAGAACTCAGCGCGGGAGATACGCAGTATTTT.